The 11 T cell receptor beta chains presented below share a single source sample, sequenced in a study of cytomegalovirus exposure and HLA in healthy donors. In the PCR, 60 Vbeta and 13 Jbeta primers were used. Some clones are missing from TCRdb's copy, which holds only in-frame ones; the method was immunoSEQ multiplex PCR. The sample shows under 300,000 clones, just over 85% of them seen only once. Sequencing used PBMCs. All receptors derive from a man aged 35-49 years in good health and CMV-seropositive.

Comment on this clone: Other DNA sequences in this sample translate to the same CDR3. This chain uses TRBV27 with TRBJ2-7, with 7 bases identical to TRBD1. J lost 4 bases, V lost 0 bases, and 3 bases had no gene match. This CDR3 region has 14 residues. Per the germline V gene, CDR1 is MNHEY and CDR2 is SMNVEV (reference sequence). The CDR3: CASSLSGGGYEQYF. Written as DNA, the CDR3 is TGTGCCAGCAGTTTATCAGGGGGCGGATACGAGCAGTACTTC.

V is TRBV28 and J is TRBJ2-1; possible D gene TRBD2, 6 bases. The V end lost 9 bases, the J end lost 2 bases, and 11 bases lay between the germline ends. The germline gives CDR1 MDHEN, CDR2 SYDVKM. This CDR3 is 13 amino acids long. This CDR3 reads CASWRGTYNEQFF. The CDR3 DNA is TGTGCCAGTTGGAGGGGAACCTACAATGAGCAGTTCTTC.

The V and J genes are TRBV6-5 and TRBJ1-1, with 10 bases identical to TRBD1. CDR1 is MNHEY and CDR2 is SVGAGI in the germline V gene. Germline trimming cut 6 bases from V and 8 bases from J; bases unmatched to any gene: 9. The CDR3 runs 14 residues. The CDR3 DNA sequence: TGTGCCAGCAGGCCGGGACAGGGGAGGGTGGAAGCTTTCTTT. Residues: CASRPGQGRVEAFF.

The chain recombines TRBV19 with TRBJ2-7; TRBD1 matches at 7 bases. The CDR3 length is 15 residues. Germline-derived CDR1 and CDR2 are LNHDA and SQIVND (reference sequence). The V and J ends lost 1 base and 4 bases, in that order; junction bases with no gene match: 7. CDR3 sequence: CASSIAEQGWYEQYF. The CDR3 nucleotides are TGTGCCAGTAGTATAGCTGAACAGGGGTGGTACGAGCAGTACTTC.

The rearrangement links TRBV11-3 to TRBJ2-1; 8 bases agree with TRBD1. The V segment lost 4 bases and the J segment 6 bases; nucleotides outside the gene matches: 8. Germline V gene lookup returns CDR1 SGHNT and CDR2 YENEEA. There are 15 residues in the CDR3. Here the CDR3 reads CASSSPDRGSNEQFF. The CDR3 DNA is TGTGCCAGCAGCTCCCCAGACAGGGGAAGCAATGAGCAGTTCTTC.

The chain joins TRBV7-2 to TRBJ2-1; D perhaps matches TRBD2 (5 bases). Deletions cut 1 base from V and 10 bases from J, with 14 bases between. The CDR3 sequence is 14 residues long. Germline values: CDR1 SGHTA, CDR2 FQGNSA. CDR3 bases: TGTGCCAGCAGCTTAGAGTCCGCCGGGGAAGAGCAGTTCTTC. This codes for CASSLESAGEEQFF.

This rearrangement joins TRBV7-2 to TRBJ2-2, with TRBD2 identical over 12 bases. Germline CDR1 is SGHTA and CDR2 is FQGNSA. This CDR3 has 16 residues. V shed 5 bases and J 4 bases; nucleotides not matched to a gene: 5. This CDR3 reads CASSAPSGRATGELFF. DNA for the CDR3: TGTGCCAGCAGCGCGCCTAGCGGGAGGGCCACCGGGGAGCTGTTTTTT.

This chain connects TRBV4-3 to TRBJ2-3, with TRBD2 matching over 8 bases. This CDR3 is built from 16 residues. V was clipped by 1 base and J by 2 bases; unmatched bases: 5. The germline gives CDR1 LGHNA, CDR2 YSLEER. The CDR3 sequence: CASSQASSGLTDTQYF. CDR3 nucleotides: TGCGCCAGCAGCCAAGCGTCTAGCGGGCTCACAGATACGCAGTATTTT.

This clone has a single count. This chain connects TRBV18 to TRBJ1-1; D remains ambiguous. The V end lost 3 bases, the J end lost 4 bases, and 9 bases lay between the germline ends. CDR1 KGHSH and CDR2 LQKENI come from the germline V gene. This CDR3 is 13 amino acids long. The CDR3 nucleotides read TGTGCCAGCTCACCTCAAGGGAGCACTGAAGCTTTCTTT. Protein: CASSPQGSTEAFF.

The chain carries TRBV20-1 and TRBJ1-2, with TRBD1 as a possible D gene (5 bases). The germline V gene has CDR1 DFQATT and CDR2 SNEGSKA (reference sequence). This CDR3 spans 10 amino acids. The germline V and J ends were trimmed by 7 bases and 8 bases, with 11 bases remaining between them. The CDR3 coding sequence is TGCAGTGGGGGCGTTATGGGCTACACCTTC. Its translation: CSGGVMGYTF.

V and J are TRBV29-1 and TRBJ2-1, with 11 bases identical to TRBD1. Germline CDR1 is SQVTM and CDR2 is ANQGSEA. Unmatched junction bases numbered 8, after V lost 7 bases and J lost 9 bases. The CDR3 has 13 amino acids. CDR3 region: CSARTGGRREQFF. CDR3 coding DNA: TGCAGCGCCCGGACAGGGGGCCGGCGTGAGCAGTTCTTC.